The following is a T cell receptor beta chain sequence with its context. This clone may be a read error of a much larger clone one base away. This sample was included in a study of tumor-infiltrating lymphocytes in primary liver carcinoma. CDR3 size: 12 residues. V was pared by 4 bases and J by 9 bases, with 10 bases between. CDR1 is SGHRS and CDR2 is YFSETQ in the germline V gene. Joint extraction of RNA and DNA used roughly 18-34 mg of bulk tissue that was unsorted. A primer in the constant region served to generate TCR beta cDNA from 500 to 600 ng of total RNA. Slightly modified ARM-PCR, run as three nested multiplex PCR rounds, produced the TCR beta libraries. The two initial PCR rounds, nine to eleven cycles each, used TRBV1-TRBV30 forward and C-beta reverse primers. TCRdb itself ran the multiplex PCR reads through MiXCR, one entry per CDR3 protein. The table includes 90,000 to 150,000 distinct CDR3 sequences, less than 75% detected once.

The rearrangement uses TRBV5-1 and TRBJ2-2; D possibly corresponds to TRBD1 (5 bases). Sample: tumor-adjacent normal liver tissue. This clonotype was obtained from a woman between 55 and 75 years old with primary liver carcinoma and hepatitis B virus infection. CDR3 DNA sequence: TGCGCCAGCAGCGCCAGGGCCAGGGAGCTGTTTTTT. It yields the protein CASSARARELFF.